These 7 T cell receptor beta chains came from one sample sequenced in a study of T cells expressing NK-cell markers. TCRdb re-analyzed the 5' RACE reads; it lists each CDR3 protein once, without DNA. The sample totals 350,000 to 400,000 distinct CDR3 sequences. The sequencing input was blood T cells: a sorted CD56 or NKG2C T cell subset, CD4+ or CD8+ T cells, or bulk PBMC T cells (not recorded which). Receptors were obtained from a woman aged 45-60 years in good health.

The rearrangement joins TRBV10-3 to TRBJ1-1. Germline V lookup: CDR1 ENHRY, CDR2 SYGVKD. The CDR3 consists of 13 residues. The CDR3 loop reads CAIDKGHDTEAFF.

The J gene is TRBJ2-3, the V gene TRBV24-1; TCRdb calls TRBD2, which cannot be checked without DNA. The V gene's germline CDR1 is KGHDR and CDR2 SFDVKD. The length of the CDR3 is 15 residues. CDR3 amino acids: CATSSSGEFTDTQYF.

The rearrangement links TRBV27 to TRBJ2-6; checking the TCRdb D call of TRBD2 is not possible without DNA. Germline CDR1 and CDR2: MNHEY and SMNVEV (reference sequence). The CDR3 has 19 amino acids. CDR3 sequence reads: CASSLKGLAGVSGANVLTF. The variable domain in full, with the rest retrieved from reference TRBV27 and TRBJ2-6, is EAQVTQNPRYLITVTGKKLTVTCSQNMNHEYMSWYRQDPGLGLRQIYYSMNVEVTDKGDVPEGYKVSRKEKRNFPLILESPSPNQTSLYFCASSLKGLAGVSGANVLTFGAGSRLTVL.

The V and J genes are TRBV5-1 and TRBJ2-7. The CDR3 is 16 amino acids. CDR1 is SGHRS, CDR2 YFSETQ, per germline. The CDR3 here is CASSSRTRTDSYEQYF.

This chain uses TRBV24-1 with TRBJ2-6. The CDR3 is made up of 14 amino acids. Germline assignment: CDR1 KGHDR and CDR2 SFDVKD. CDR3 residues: CATSHKSGANVLTF.

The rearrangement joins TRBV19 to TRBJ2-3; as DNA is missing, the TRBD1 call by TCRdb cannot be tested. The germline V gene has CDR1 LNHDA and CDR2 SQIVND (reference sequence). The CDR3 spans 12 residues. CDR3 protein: CASSPRENTQYF.

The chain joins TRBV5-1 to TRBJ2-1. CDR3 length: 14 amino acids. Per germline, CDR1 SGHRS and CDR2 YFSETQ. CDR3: CASTYGGSYNEQFF.